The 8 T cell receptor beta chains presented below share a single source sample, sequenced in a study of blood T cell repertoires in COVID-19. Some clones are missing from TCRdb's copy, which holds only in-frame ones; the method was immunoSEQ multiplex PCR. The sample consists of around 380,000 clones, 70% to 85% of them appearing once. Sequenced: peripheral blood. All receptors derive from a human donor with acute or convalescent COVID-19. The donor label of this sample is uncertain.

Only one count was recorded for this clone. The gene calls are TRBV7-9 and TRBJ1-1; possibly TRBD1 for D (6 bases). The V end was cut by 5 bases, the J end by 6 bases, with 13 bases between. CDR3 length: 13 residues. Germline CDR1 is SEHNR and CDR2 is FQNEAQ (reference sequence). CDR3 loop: CASSDGQLAEAFF. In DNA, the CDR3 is TGTGCCAGCAGCGATGGACAGTTGGCTGAAGCTTTCTTT. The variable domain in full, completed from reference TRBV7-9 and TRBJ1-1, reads DTGVSQNPRHKITKRGQNVTFRCDPISEHNRLYWYRQTLGQGPEFLTYFQNEAQLEKSRLLSDRFSAERPKGSFSTLEIQRTEQGDSAMYLCASSDGQLAEAFFGQGTRLTVV.

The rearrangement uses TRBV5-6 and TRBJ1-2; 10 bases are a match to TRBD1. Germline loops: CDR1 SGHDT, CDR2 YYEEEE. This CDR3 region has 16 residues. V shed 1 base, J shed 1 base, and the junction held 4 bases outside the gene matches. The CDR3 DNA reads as TGTGCCAGCAGCTTGCTCGGGACAGGGGTTAACTATGGCTACACCTTC. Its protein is CASSLLGTGVNYGYTF.

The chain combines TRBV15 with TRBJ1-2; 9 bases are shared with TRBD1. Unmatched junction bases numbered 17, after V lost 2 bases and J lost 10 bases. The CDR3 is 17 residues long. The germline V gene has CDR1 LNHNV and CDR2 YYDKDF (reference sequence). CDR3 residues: CATSRRLFMDRGRVYTF. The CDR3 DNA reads TGTGCCACCAGCAGACGACTTTTTATGGACAGGGGTCGCGTCTACACCTTC.

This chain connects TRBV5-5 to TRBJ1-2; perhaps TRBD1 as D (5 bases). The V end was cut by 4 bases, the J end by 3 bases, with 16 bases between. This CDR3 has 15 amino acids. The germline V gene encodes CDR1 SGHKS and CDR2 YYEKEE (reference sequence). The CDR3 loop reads CASSRSGRGDYGYTF. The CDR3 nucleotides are TGTGCCAGCAGCAGATCAGGGCGAGGTGACTATGGCTACACCTTC.

Here the CDR3 reads CASSYTGQAAEAFF. The CDR3 DNA reads TGTGCCAGCAGTTACACTGGACAGGCGGCTGAAGCTTTCTTT. This rearrangement joins TRBV6-5 to TRBJ1-1; 7 bases agree with TRBD1. The CDR3 length is 14 residues. V was pared by 2 bases and J by 6 bases, with 6 bases of the junction left unmatched. CDR1 is MNHEY, CDR2 SVGAGI, per germline.

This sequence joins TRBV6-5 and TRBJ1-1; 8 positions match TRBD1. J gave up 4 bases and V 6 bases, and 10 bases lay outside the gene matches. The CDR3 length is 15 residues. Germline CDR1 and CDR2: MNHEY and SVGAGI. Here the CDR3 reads CASSRDRGGSTEAFF. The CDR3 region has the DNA TGTGCCAGCAGCCGAGACAGGGGTGGGAGCACTGAAGCTTTCTTT.

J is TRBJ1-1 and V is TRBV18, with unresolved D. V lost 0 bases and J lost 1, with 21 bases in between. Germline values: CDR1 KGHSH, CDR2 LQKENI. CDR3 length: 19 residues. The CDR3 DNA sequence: TGTGCCAGCTCACCACCAACACTCCTCGAGACTAGACCGAACACTGAAGCTTTCTTT. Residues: CASSPPTLLETRPNTEAFF.

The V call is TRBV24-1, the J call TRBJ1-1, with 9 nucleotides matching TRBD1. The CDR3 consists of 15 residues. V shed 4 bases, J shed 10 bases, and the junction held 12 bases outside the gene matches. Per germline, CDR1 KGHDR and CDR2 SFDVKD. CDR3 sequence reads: CATSESRDRELIAFF. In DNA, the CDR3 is TGTGCCACCAGTGAGAGCCGGGACAGGGAACTGATAGCTTTCTTT.